Following are 18 T cell receptor beta chains from one sample sequenced in a study of beta chain features in type 1 diabetes. The antigens these receptors bind are not known. All of the isolated RNA was reverse transcribed, so expressed TCRB transcripts were sequenced. Libraries were prepared by immunoSEQ multiplex PCR; TCRdb keeps only in-frame clonotypes and omits some of them. The data hold 120,000 or so clones, with 17% observed a single time. Study-wide results and caveats: People with Type 1 diabetes carried modestly yet significantly shorter TCRB CDR3s in all four CD4+ subsets.

Sequencing input: central memory CD4+ T cells from blood. The receptors come from a man younger than 35 with type 1 diabetes.

This clone was counted between two and nine times. This chain connects TRBV7-9 to TRBJ2-5; D remains ambiguous. Germline lookup yields CDR1 SEHNR and CDR2 FQNEAQ (reference sequence). The CDR3 sequence is 13 residues long. Between the trimmed V and J ends, which lost 5 bases and 4 bases, there was a span of 11 bases. The CDR3 sequence: CASSGSPPETQYF. The CDR3 DNA reads as TGTGCCAGCAGCGGATCTCCCCCAGAGACCCAGTACTTC.

This clone turned up a few times. The chain combines TRBV10-3 with TRBJ2-5; 7 bases map to TRBD1. The CDR3 loop spans 14 amino acids. Trimming took 7 bases from V and 2 from J; bases not matched to a gene: 7. CDR1 and CDR2 (germline): ENHRY, SYGVKD. The CDR3 sequence: CAINPGQTQETQYF. The CDR3 region has the DNA TGTGCCATCAACCCGGGACAGACACAAGAGACCCAGTACTTC.

This clone occurred a few times. The rearrangement uses TRBV13 and TRBJ2-7; D unclear. The V end was cut by 5 bases, the J end by 5 bases, with 7 bases between. CDR3 size: 11 residues. Germline values: CDR1 PRHDT, CDR2 FYEKMQ (reference sequence). CDR3 in DNA: TGTGCCAGCAGCCTTTACAACGAGCAGTACTTC. Its translation: CASSLYNEQYF.

The chain uses TRBV30 and TRBJ1-2; 8 nucleotides align to TRBD1. The junction had 9 bases not matched to a gene; V was cut back by 4 bases and J by 5 bases. The CDR3 is 14 amino acids. Per the germline V gene, CDR1 is GTSNPN and CDR2 is SVGIG (reference sequence). CDR3 amino acids: CAWNIQGARYGYTF. CDR3 DNA: TGTGCCTGGAATATTCAGGGGGCACGGTATGGCTACACCTTC.

The sample holds a few counts of this clone. DNA of the CDR3: TGTGCCAGCAGCTTTAGCGGGGGCGTTAATACGCAGTATTTT. Translated: CASSFSGGVNTQYF. This chain connects TRBV7-9 to TRBJ2-3; 9 nucleotides line up with TRBD2. Germline values: CDR1 SEHNR, CDR2 FQNEAQ (reference sequence). J gave up 7 bases and V 3 bases, and 5 bases lay outside the gene matches. The CDR3 spans 14 residues.

This clone was detected a few times. This chain links TRBV10-3 with TRBJ2-3; 8 bases line up with TRBD2. From germline, CDR1 is ENHRY and CDR2 SYGVKD. The length of the CDR3 is 18 residues. With V trimmed by 10 bases and J by 2 bases, 20 bases remained unmatched. The CDR3 DNA reads TGTGCCACCGGCCCGGGCGGGGGGCCTCCCTCTGACACAGATACGCAGTATTTT. Translated, it gives CATGPGGGPPSDTDTQYF.

This clone was seen just once. V and J are TRBV28 and TRBJ1-2; the D gene is possibly TRBD1 (5 bases). The germline V gene has CDR1 MDHEN and CDR2 SYDVKM. Trimming removed 7 bases at V and 4 bases at J, with 16 bases between. The CDR3 consists of 14 residues. The CDR3 coding sequence is TGTGCCAGCACTTCCTGGGGGGAAGGCTATGGCTACACCTTC. Amino acids: CASTSWGEGYGYTF.

This clone was detected only a few times. This rearrangement joins TRBV27 to TRBJ2-5; D could derive from TRBD1 or TRBD2 (6 bases each). Trimming took 2 bases from V and 5 from J, leaving 12 bases between them. Per germline, CDR1 MNHEY and CDR2 SMNVEV (reference sequence). The CDR3 length is 14 residues. CDR3 DNA sequence: TGTGCCAGCAGTTTAGGGGGGCGGAAGGAGACCCAGTACTTC. This codes for CASSLGGRKETQYF.

A few counts support this clone. The CDR3 is CASSQVTGANVLTF. For the CDR3, the DNA is TGTGCCAGCAGCCAAGTCACTGGGGCCAACGTCCTGACTTTC. The chain couples TRBV14 to TRBJ2-6; D not certain. Per the germline V gene, CDR1 is SGHDN and CDR2 is FVKESK. The CDR3 extends over 14 amino acids. Between the trimmed V and J ends, which lost 1 base and 2 bases, there was a span of 3 bases. The full variable domain, its missing parts supplied by reference TRBV14 and TRBJ2-6, is EAGVTQFPSHSVIEKGQTVTLRCDPISGHDNLYWYRRVMGKEIKFLLHFVKESKQDESGMPNNRFLAERTGGTYSTLKVQPAELEDSGVYFCASSQVTGANVLTFGAGSRLTVL.

The V call is TRBV6-1, the J call TRBJ1-5; a possible D gene is TRBD1 (6 bases). This CDR3 contains 14 residues. V lost 7 bases to trimming and J lost 2 bases, with 12 bases between them. Germline assignment: CDR1 MNHNS and CDR2 SASEGT. The CDR3 loop reads CASTGPGGNQPQHF. DNA of the CDR3: TGTGCCAGCACGGGTCCAGGGGGCAATCAGCCCCAGCATTTT.

In regard to this clone: The junction shows a germline mismatch at one end, possibly a read error. The V gene is TRBV18, the J gene TRBJ2-1; D gene uncertain. CDR3 length: 15 amino acids. The germline V gene has CDR1 KGHSH and CDR2 LQKENI. CDR3 sequence (DNA): TGTGCCAGCGCACCCACGGGCGGTACCTACAATGAGCAGTTCTTC. Residues: CASAPTGGTYNEQFF.

The chain has TRBV9 and TRBJ2-3; no clear D gene. Trimming shortened V by 0 bases and J by 4 bases, and 9 bases separated the two germline ends. This CDR3 contains 14 residues. Germline values: CDR1 SGDLS, CDR2 YYNGEE. This CDR3 reads CASSVATHSDTQYF. In nucleotides, the CDR3 is TGTGCCAGCAGCGTAGCTACGCACTCAGATACGCAGTATTTT.

This clone was observed a few times. The chain is built from TRBV2 and TRBJ2-3; 10 positions match TRBD1. The CDR3 totals 15 residues. V lost 3 bases, J lost 6 bases, and 6 bases stayed unmatched. Per germline, CDR1 SNHLY and CDR2 FYNNEI. CDR3 amino acids: CASSEGQGLIDTQYF. Here the CDR3 DNA reads TGTGCCAGCAGTGAGGGACAGGGGCTAATCGATACGCAGTATTTT. The full variable domain, with the rest looked up from reference TRBV2 and TRBJ2-3, is EPEVTQTPSHQVTQMGQEVILRCVPISNHLYFYWYRQILGQKVEFLVSFYNNEISEKSEIFDDQFSVERPDGSNFTLKIRSTKLEDSAMYFCASSEGQGLIDTQYFGPGTRLTVL.

On this clone itself: The same CDR3 is also encoded by other DNA sequences in this sample. The V and J genes are TRBV7-2 and TRBJ2-7; D gene uncertain. The ends were cut back, 2 bases at V and 1 base at J, with 0 bases in the middle. Per germline, CDR1 SGHTA and CDR2 FQGNSA. The CDR3 is 11 amino acids. CDR3 sequence reads: CASSLSYEQYF. DNA for the CDR3: TGTGCCAGCAGCTTATCCTACGAGCAGTACTTC.

This clone qualifies as medium-sized. The V gene is TRBV9, the J gene TRBJ2-1; 7 nucleotides line up with TRBD1. Germline V gene sequence: CDR1 SGDLS, CDR2 YYNGEE. The trim removed 3 bases at V and 7 bases at J, leaving 4 bases unmatched. This CDR3 is 13 amino acids long. In DNA, the CDR3 is TGTGCCAGCAGCGCTGGACAGGAGAATGAGCAGTTCTTC. It codes for CASSAGQENEQFF.

The genes are TRBV9 and TRBJ2-7; TRBD1 matches 10 bases. V lost 3 bases to trimming and J lost 3 bases; unmatched junction nucleotides: 6. CDR3 length: 15 amino acids. The germline CDR1 and CDR2 sequences are SGDLS and YYNGEE. Here the CDR3 DNA reads TGTGCCAGCAGCGCAGGGGGACAGGGGATCTACGAGCAGTACTTC. It translates to CASSAGGQGIYEQYF.

The V gene is TRBV25-1, the J gene TRBJ2-7, with D unclear. The CDR3 contains 14 residues. CDR1 and CDR2 (germline): MGHDK, SYGVNS. V lost 0 bases and J lost 3, with 9 bases in between. CDR3 sequence: CASSEYNSHYEQYF. The CDR3 DNA is TGTGCCAGCAGTGAATATAACAGCCACTACGAGCAGTACTTC.

V gene TRBV30 combines with J gene TRBJ2-7; perhaps D is TRBD1 or TRBD2 (5 bases each). In germline, CDR1 is GTSNPN, CDR2 SVGIG (reference sequence). The CDR3 extends over 15 amino acids. The V end lost 5 bases, the J end lost 6 bases, and 23 bases lay between the germline ends. CDR3: CAWEWDRLGPAEQYF. The CDR3 DNA reads as TGTGCCTGGGAGTGGGACCGTTTAGGGCCTGCCGAGCAGTACTTC.